The entry below gives a single TCR beta chain sequence along with its context. Its specificity is unknown. The sample comes from a study of cytomegalovirus exposure and HLA in healthy donors. It was with 60 Vbeta and 13 Jbeta primers that the PCR ran. Repertoires were generated with immunoSEQ multiplex PCR, while TCRdb's copy carries only in-frame clones and drops some. The data contain about 100,000 clones, around 81% of them singletons. Trimming cost V 6 bases and J 2 bases, with 15 bases left between them. The CDR3 has 15 amino acids. Germline V gives CDR1 MDHEN, CDR2 SYDVKM. Whole-study findings and limits: According to an earlier analysis, most TCR beta V segments yielded productive rearrangements about 87% or about 30% of the time. For presence/absence analyses, sequencing depth was assumed to be roughly uniform across donors. Reported findings show TCR beta sequences accurately forecast HLA-A and HLA-B alleles in most subjects.

Sequencing used PBMCs. The TCR was taken from a man in his forties in good health and CMV-seropositive. V is TRBV28 and J is TRBJ2-3; the D is unclear. This CDR3 is CASRPGWIATDTQYF. The CDR3 DNA is TGTGCCAGCAGGCCCGGTTGGATAGCCACAGATACGCAGTATTTT.